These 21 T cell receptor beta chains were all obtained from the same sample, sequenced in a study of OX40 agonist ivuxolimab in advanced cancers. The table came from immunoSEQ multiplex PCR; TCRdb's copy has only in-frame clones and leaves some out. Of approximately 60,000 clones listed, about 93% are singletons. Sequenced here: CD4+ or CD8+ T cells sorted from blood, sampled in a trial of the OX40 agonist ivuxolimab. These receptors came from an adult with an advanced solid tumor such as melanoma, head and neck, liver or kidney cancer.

As DNA, the CDR3 is TGTGCCAGCAGTTTAGACCACAATGAGCAGTTCTTC. Amino acids: CASSLDHNEQFF. The J gene is TRBJ2-1, the V gene TRBV27; D not resolved. V shed 2 bases and J shed 5 bases, with 4 bases lying between them. The CDR3 consists of 12 residues. Germline CDR1 is MNHEY and CDR2 is SMNVEV (reference sequence).

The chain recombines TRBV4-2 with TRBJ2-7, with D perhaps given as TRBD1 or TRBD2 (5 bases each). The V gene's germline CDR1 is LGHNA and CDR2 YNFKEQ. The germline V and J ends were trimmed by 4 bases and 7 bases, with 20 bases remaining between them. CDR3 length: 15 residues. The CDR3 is CASSLYRDGTREQYF. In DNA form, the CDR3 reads TGTGCCAGCAGCCTCTACCGGGACGGAACGAGGGAGCAGTACTTC.

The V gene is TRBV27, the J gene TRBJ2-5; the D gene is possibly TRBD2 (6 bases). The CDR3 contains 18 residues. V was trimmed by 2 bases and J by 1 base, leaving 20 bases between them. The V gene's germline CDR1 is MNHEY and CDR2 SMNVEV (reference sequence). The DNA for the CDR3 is TGTGCCAGCAGTTTAGCCGCTTTTGGCGGAGGGCTCCAAGAGACCCAGTACTTC. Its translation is CASSLAAFGGGLQETQYF.

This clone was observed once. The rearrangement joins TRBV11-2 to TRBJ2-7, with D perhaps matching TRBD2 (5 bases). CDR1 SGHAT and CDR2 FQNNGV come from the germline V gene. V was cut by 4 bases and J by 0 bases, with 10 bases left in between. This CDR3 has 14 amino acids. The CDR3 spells CASSYHGSSYEQYF. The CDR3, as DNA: TGTGCCAGCAGCTATCATGGGAGCTCCTACGAGCAGTACTTC.

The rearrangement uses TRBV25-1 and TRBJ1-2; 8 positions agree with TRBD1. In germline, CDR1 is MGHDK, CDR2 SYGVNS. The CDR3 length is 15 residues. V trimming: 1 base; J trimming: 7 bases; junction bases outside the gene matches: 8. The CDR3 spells CASSESLGQVFGYTF. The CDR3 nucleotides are TGTGCCAGCAGTGAATCCCTGGGACAGGTATTTGGCTACACCTTC.

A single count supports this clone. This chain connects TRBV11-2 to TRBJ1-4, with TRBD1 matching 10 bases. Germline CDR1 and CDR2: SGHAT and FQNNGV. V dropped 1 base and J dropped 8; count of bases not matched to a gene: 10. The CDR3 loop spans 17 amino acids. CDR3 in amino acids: CASSLVMVGTGAEKLFF. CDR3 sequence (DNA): TGTGCCAGCAGCTTAGTGATGGTAGGGACAGGGGCGGAAAAACTGTTTTTT.

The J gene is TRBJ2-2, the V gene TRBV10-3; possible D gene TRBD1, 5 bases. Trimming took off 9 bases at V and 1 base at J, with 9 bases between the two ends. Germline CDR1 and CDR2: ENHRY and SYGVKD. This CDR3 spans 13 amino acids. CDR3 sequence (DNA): TGTGCCATGACAGCTCAGAACACCGGGGAGCTGTTTTTT. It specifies CAMTAQNTGELFF.

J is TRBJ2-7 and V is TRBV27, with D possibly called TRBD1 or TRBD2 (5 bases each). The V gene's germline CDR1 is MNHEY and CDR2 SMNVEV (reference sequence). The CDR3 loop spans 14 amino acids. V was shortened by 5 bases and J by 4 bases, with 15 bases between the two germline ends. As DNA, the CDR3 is TGTGCCAGCAGTGTGCTCCCGGGACCGTACGAGCAGTACTTC. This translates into CASSVLPGPYEQYF.

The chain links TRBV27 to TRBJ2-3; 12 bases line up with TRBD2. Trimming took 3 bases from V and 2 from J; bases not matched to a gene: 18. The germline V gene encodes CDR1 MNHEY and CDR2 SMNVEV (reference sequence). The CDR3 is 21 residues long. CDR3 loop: CASSFFPPSASGRVDTDTQYF. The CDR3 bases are TGTGCCAGCAGTTTTTTCCCCCCGTCGGCTAGCGGGAGGGTCGACACAGATACGCAGTATTTT.

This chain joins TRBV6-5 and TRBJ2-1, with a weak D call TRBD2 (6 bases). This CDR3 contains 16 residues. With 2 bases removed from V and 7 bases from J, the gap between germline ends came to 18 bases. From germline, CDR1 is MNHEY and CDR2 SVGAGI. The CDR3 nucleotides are TGTGCCAGCAGTTACCAGTCCGTTGATGGGAGGAATGAGCAGTTCTTC. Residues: CASSYQSVDGRNEQFF.

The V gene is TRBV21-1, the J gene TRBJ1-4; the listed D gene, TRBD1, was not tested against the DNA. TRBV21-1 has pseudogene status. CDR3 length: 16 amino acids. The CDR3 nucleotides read TGTGCCAGCAGCAAAGGCCCGGGACAGGGATATGAAAAACTGTTTTTT. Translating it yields CASSKGPGQGYEKLFF.

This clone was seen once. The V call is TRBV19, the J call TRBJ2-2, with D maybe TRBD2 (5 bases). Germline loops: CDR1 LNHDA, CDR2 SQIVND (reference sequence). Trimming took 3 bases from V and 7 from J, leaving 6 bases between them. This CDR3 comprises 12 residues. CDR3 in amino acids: CASSIGVGELFF. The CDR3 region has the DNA TGTGCCAGTAGTATCGGGGTCGGGGAGCTGTTTTTT. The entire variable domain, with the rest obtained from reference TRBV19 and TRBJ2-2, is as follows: DGGITQSPKYLFRKEGQNVTLSCEQNLNHDAMYWYRQDPGQGLRLIYYSQIVNDFQKGDIAEGYSVSREKKESFPLTVTSAQKNPTAFYLCASSIGVGELFFGEGSRLTVL.

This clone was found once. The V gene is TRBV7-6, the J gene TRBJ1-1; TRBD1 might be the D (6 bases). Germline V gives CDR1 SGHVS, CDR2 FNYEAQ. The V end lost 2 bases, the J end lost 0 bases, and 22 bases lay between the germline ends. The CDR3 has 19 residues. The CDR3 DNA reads TGTGCCAGCAGCTTATACCCCGGGACACCTACAAGCATGAACACTGAAGCTTTCTTT. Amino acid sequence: CASSLYPGTPTSMNTEAFF. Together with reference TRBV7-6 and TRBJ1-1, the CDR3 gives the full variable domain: GAGVSQSPRYKVTKRGQDVALRCDPISGHVSLYWYRQALGQGPEFLTYFNYEAQQDKSGLPNDRFSAERPEGSISTLTIQRTEQRDSAMYRCASSLYPGTPTSMNTEAFFGQGTRLTVV.

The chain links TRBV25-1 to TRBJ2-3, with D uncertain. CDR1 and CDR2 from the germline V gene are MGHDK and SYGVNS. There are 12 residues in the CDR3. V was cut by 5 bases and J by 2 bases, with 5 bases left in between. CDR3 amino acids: CASSQITDTQYF. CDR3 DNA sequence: TGTGCCAGCAGTCAGATCACAGATACGCAGTATTTT.

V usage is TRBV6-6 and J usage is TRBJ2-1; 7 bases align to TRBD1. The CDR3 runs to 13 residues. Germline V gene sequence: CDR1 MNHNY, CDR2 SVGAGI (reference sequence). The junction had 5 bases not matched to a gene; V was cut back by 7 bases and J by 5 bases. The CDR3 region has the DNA TGTGCCAGCATGATAGGGGGCCACAATGAGCAGTTCTTC. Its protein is CASMIGGHNEQFF.

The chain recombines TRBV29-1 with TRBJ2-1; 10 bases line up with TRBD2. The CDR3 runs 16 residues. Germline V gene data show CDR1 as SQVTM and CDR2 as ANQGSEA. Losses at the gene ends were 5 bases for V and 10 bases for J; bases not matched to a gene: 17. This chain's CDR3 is CSVRSRGTSDYGEQFF. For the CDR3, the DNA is TGCAGCGTTAGGTCTCGGGGGACTAGCGACTATGGGGAGCAGTTCTTC.

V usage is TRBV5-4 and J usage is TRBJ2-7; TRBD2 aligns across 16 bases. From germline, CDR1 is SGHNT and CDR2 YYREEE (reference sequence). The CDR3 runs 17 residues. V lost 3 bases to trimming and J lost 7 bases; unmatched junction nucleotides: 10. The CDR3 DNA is TGTGCCAGCAGCTGGGGACTAGCGGGAGGGTCATCGAGGGAGCAGTACTTC. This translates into CASSWGLAGGSSREQYF.

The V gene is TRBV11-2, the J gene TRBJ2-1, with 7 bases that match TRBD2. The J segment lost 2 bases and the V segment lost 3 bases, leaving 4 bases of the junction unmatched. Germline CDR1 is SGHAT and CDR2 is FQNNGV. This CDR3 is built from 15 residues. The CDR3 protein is CASSLGGGPYNEQFF. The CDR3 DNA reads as TGTGCCAGCAGCTTGGGGGGAGGGCCCTACAATGAGCAGTTCTTC.

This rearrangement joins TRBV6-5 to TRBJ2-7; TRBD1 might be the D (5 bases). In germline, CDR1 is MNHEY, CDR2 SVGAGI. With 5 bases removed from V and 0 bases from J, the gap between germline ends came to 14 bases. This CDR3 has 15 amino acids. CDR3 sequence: CASSPNLGDSYEQYF. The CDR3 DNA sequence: TGTGCCAGCAGTCCTAATCTAGGGGACTCCTACGAGCAGTACTTC.

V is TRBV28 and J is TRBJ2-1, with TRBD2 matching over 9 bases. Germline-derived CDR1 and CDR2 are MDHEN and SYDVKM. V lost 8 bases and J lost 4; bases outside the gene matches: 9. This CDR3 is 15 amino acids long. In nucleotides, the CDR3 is TGTGCCAGCGCCCAGAGCCTAGCGGGATACAATGAGCAGTTCTTC. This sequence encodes CASAQSLAGYNEQFF.

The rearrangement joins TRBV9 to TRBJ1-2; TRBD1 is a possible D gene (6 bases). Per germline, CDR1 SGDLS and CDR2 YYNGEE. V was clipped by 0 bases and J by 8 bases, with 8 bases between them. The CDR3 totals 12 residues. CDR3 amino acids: CASSVAGGGYTF. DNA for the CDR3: TGTGCCAGCAGCGTAGCTGGGGGCGGCTACACCTTC.